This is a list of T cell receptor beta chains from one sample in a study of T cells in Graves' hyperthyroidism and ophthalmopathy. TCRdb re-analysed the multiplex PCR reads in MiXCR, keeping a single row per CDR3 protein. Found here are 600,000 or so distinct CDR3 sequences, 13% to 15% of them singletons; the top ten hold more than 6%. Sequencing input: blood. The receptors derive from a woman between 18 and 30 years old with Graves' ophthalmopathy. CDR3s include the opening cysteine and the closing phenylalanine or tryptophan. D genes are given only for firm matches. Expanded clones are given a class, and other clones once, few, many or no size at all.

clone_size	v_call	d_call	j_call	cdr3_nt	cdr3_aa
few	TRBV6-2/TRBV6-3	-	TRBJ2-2	TGTGCCAGCAGGCGGGACCCCCACACCGGGGAGCTGTTTTTT	CASRRDPHTGELFF
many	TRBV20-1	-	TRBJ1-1	TGCAGTGCTAGGGGGGTATTTCTTGGCACTGAAGCTTTCTTT	CSARGVFLGTEAFF
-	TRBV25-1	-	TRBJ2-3	TGTGCCAGCAGGGCTTGGGTTAGCACAGATACGCAGTATTTT	CASRAWVSTDTQYF
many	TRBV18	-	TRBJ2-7	TGTGCCAGCTCACCCCCCAATACAATAACCTACGAGCAGTACTTC	CASSPPNTITYEQYF
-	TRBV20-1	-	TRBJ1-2	TGCAGTGCTAGAGATTCGAGGGGGGTCGGCTATGGCTACACCTTC	CSARDSRGVGYGYTF
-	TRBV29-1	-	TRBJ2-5	TGCAGCGTTGAATCTTCTAGCAGAGAGACCCAGTACTTC	CSVESSSRETQYF
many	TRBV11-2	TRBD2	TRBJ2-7	TGTGCCAGCAGCTTTAGCGGGAGGGAAGACGAGCAGTACTTC	CASSFSGREDEQYF
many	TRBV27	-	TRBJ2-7	TGTGCCAGCAGTTTATTGGTGGGTGCCTCCTACGAGCAGTACTTC	CASSLLVGASYEQYF
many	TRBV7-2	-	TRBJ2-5	TGTGCCAGCAGACTGGACGCGGGTGAAACCCAGTACTTC	CASRLDAGETQYF
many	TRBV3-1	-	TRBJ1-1	TGTGCCAGCAGCGCCGAAGGGGCAGCTTTCTTT	CASSAEGAAFF
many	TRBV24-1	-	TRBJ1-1	TGTGCCACCAGTGATGGGGTAAGGACTGAAGCTTTCTTT	CATSDGVRTEAFF
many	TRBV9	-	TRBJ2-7	TGTGCCAGCAGCGTAGATACGGGGAGTTCCCCCGAGCAGTACTTC	CASSVDTGSSPEQYF
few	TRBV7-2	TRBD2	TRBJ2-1	TGTGCCAGCAGCCTAGTGGGAACTAGCGGCAGGGACAATGAGCAGTTCTTC	CASSLVGTSGRDNEQFF
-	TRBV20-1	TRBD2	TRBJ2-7	TGCAGCGTTGGGGGGGGGGGAACTAGCGGGCTGGACTACGAGCAGTACTTC	CSVGGGGTSGLDYEQYF
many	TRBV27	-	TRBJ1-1	TGTGCCAGCAGTCAAAGGGGGGGGCCGAACACTGAAGCTTTCTTT	CASSQRGGPNTEAFF
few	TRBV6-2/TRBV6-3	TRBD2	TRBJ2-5	TGTGCCAGCAGTTACTCCCCCTCCGGGGGAGCGGGAGGTTCCAGCGAGACCCAGTACTTC	CASSYSPSGGAGGSSETQYF